Here is one T cell receptor (beta chain) with its context. The target of this receptor is not known. Base qualities are not provided; no much larger clone lies one nucleotide away. TCRbeta CDR3 regions were amplified from genomic DNA using the immunoSEQ Assay, a bias-controlled multiplex PCR. The study's processing was this. The number of nucleated cells in each sample was estimated from the amplification of reference gene primers within the assay. To quantify the absolute abundance of each unique TCRbeta CDR3 rearrangement, sequence reads were collapsed and filtered. For each sample, productive Simpson clonality was calculated as the square root of Simpson's diversity index across productive rearrangements. What TCRdb holds here is the immuneACCESS table cut down to in-frame rearrangements. Part of the clones is not present; checked against another copy, under half of the missing clones reflect an unresolved V gene, and the others are unexplained. That table is the source of V, J and clone size, and D and trimming were worked out from the DNA. The sample records under 300,000 clones, 90% to 95% of which are singletons. Together, the top ten hold approximately 1.9% of the sample.

The source of the sample is a study of blood T cell repertoires in COVID-19 (dated by TCRdb to 2018 to 2021). Context from the whole study: Collaborator samples came from the United States, Italy and Spain and covered acute and convalescent phases of COVID-19. The samples were drawn from two sources: the first 160 participants of the ongoing ImmuneRACE study, and 950 to 1,500 subjects contributed by 6 global collaborators. A freely available public database, intended as a resource for researchers studying the immune response to SARS-CoV-2, is where the repertoires were released. The material from the prospective study consisted of cDNA or gDNA derived from T cells, B-cell-depleted T cells, or PBMCs. The dataset comprised deeply sampled blood TCRbeta repertoires from subjects exposed to, actively infected with, or recovered from COVID-19. The sample metadata nearly always contained a de-identified subject ID, COVID-19 status, age in years and sex. Where available, HLA class I and class II types were obtained from metadata supplied by the sample provider rather than from assay-based typing.

Participants in the prospective study were enrolled through a virtual design, were aged about 18 to 100 years, and lived in about two dozen United States geographic areas. In the prospective study, cohorts were assigned on the basis of participant-reported clinical history obtained from a screening survey and a study questionnaire. Recovered participants in ImmuneRACE Cohort 3 were defined as having two consecutive negative NP/OP PCR tests, clearance from a healthcare professional, or resolution of symptoms. Mobile phlebotomists in the prospective study collected whole blood, serum and a nasopharyngeal or oropharyngeal swab from every participant. Additional blood draws and questionnaires over an approximately two-month period could optionally be provided by prospective study participants. Before DNA extraction, prospective study blood samples were shipped either frozen or at room temperature.

Its CDR3 holds 14 amino acids, cysteine through phenylalanine. Just the 42-base CDR3 DNA is kept, in frame starting at base 1. V has 8 bases trimmed and J has 7 bases trimmed; junction bases matching no gene number 10. CDR1 and CDR2 are read off the germline V gene as ENHRY and SYGVKD. General findings and caveats noted by the study authors: Clinical and demographic metadata were provided uncurated, with the amount varying by source and participant.

The sample was PBMCs or T cells enriched from blood (not recorded which). The receptor was isolated from a woman between 18 and 29 years old who had recovered from COVID-19. This sequence uses TRBV10-3 and TRBJ1-5; the central 8 bases match TRBD1. The CDR3 protein is CAIAPTGEYQPQHF. Read as DNA, the sequence is TGTGCCATCGCTCCGACAGGGGAGTACCAGCCCCAGCATTTT.